One sample yielded the 6 T cell receptor beta chains listed below, sequenced in a study of blood T cell repertoires in COVID-19 (dated by TCRdb to the early 2020s). Library prep was done by the immunoSEQ multiplex PCR assay. This immuneACCESS table, as held by TCRdb, lists in-frame sequences with V and J called but not all clones. Of the missing ones, under half trace to an unresolved V gene in checked studies; the others have no known cause. The sample profile shows some 160,000 clones; about 87% of them were found once. Of the sample, around 2.5% is held by the ten largest clones. Sequencing was carried out using peripheral blood. The receptors stem from a woman aged 80 or older with COVID-19, enrolled during active disease.

The chain couples TRBV5-4 to TRBJ2-3; D is ambiguous. In germline, CDR1 is SGHNT, CDR2 YYREEE (reference sequence). The CDR3 has 12 amino acids. V was trimmed by 7 bases and J by 6 bases, leaving 12 bases between them. CDR3 nucleotide sequence: TGTGCCAGCCATATATTAGATGATACGCAGTATTTT. Its protein product is CASHILDDTQYF.

CDR3 region: CASSQDIVKGNVQYF. CDR3 bases: TGTGCCAGCAGCCAAGATATCGTCAAGGGGAACGTGCAGTACTTC. The V and J genes are TRBV14 and TRBJ2-7; a weak D match, TRBD1 (5 bases). The CDR3 runs to 15 residues. V was cut by 0 bases and J by 9 bases, with 18 bases left in between. CDR1 and CDR2 (germline): SGHDN, FVKESK.

The sample holds a few counts of this clone. The gene calls are TRBV12-3 or TRBV12-4 and TRBJ1-2; the match to TRBD1 covers 10 bases. The CDR3 has 13 amino acids. V shed 6 bases, J shed 5 bases, and the junction held 3 bases outside the gene matches. The CDR3 sequence: CASRTGGGYGYTF. DNA for the CDR3: TGTGCCAGCAGGACAGGGGGCGGATATGGCTACACCTTC.

This chain joins TRBV5-4 and TRBJ1-3; D might be TRBD1 (5 bases). The V end was cut by 4 bases, the J end by 0 bases, with 14 bases between. Germline-derived CDR1 and CDR2 are SGHNT and YYREEE (reference sequence). This CDR3 is 16 amino acids long. The CDR3 nucleotides read TGTGCCAGCAGCGCCGACAGTGGCTTCTCTGGAAACACCATATATTTT. Protein sequence: CASSADSGFSGNTIYF.

The chain recombines TRBV19 with TRBJ1-1; D perhaps matches TRBD1 (5 bases). CDR3 size: 11 residues. Trimming left V 9 bases short and J 6 bases short, with 11 bases between. The germline V gene encodes CDR1 LNHDA and CDR2 SQIVND (reference sequence). CDR3 in amino acids: CASTGGAEAFF. The CDR3 DNA reads as TGTGCCAGCACCGGGGGGGCTGAAGCTTTCTTT.

This chain connects TRBV7-2 to TRBJ1-6; 10 nucleotides match TRBD1. After removal of 4 bases from V and 10 bases from J, the junction contained 10 bases not matched to a gene. CDR1 is SGHTA, CDR2 FQGNSA, per germline. The CDR3 extends over 16 amino acids. The CDR3 coding sequence is TGTGCCAGCAGCTCGAATTTTGACAGGGGGCAGTCACCCCTCCACTTT. Its translation: CASSSNFDRGQSPLHF.